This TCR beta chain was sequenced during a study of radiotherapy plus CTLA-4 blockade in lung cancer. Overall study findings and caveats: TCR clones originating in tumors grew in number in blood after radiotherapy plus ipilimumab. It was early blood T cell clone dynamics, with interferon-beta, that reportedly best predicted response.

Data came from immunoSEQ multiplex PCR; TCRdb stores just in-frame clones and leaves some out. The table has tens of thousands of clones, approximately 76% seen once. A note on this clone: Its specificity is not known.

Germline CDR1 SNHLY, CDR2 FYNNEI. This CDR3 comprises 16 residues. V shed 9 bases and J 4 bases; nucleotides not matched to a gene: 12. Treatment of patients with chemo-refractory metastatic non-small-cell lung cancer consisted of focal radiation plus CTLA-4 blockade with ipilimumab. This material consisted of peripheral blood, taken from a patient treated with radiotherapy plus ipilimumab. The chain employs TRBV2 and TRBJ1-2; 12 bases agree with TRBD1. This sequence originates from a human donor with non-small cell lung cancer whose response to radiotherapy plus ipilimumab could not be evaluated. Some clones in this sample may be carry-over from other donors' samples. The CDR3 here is CASHPGTGGAIYGYTF. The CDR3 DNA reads TGTGCCAGTCATCCCGGGACAGGGGGCGCGATCTATGGCTACACCTTC.